This T cell receptor (beta chain) appears in the sequencing data of a study of blood T cell repertoires in COVID-19. The protocol was immunoSEQ multiplex PCR, while the TCRdb copy is restricted to in-frame clones and leaves out a portion. The sample has 240,000 or so clones; about 82% are singletons. This CDR3 has 16 residues. Trimming cost V 8 bases and J 2 bases, with 21 bases left between them. Germline V lookup: CDR1 MDHEN, CDR2 SYDVKM. Material for sequencing was peripheral blood. The source is a man older than 75 with acute or convalescent COVID-19. The rearrangement joins TRBV28 to TRBJ1-2; weak D call: TRBD1 (6 bases). The CDR3 region is CASETRGWGPNYGYTF. The CDR3 DNA is TGTGCCAGCGAGACCCGAGGGTGGGGGCCGAACTATGGCTACACCTTC.